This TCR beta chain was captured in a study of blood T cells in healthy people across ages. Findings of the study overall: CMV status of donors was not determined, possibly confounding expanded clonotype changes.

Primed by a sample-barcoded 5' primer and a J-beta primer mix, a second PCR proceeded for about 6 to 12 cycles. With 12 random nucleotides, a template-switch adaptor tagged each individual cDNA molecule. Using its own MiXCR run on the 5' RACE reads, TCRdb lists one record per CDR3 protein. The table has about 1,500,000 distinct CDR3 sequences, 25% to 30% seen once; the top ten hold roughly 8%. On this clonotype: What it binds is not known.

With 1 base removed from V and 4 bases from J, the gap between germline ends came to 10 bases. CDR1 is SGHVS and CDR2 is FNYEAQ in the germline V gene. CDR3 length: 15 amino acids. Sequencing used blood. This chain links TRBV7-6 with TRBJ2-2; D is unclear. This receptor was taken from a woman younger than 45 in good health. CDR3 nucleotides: TGTGCCAGCAGCTTAGTCGGACCAACCACCGGGGAGCTGTTTTTT. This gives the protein CASSLVGPTTGELFF.